What follows is one T cell receptor beta chain and its context. The data were taken from a study of multiple sclerosis patients with progressive multifocal leukoencephalopathy. Germline V lookup: CDR1 SQVTM, CDR2 ANQGSEA. V shed 6 bases, J shed 8 bases, and the junction held 15 bases outside the gene matches. The CDR3 loop spans 15 amino acids. Documented time point: before natalizumab initiation. Sequenced by immunoSEQ multiplex PCR; TCRdb stores in-frame clones only, minus some. This sample has tens of thousands of clones; 80% to 95% occur once, and the top ten carry 1.5% to 2.5%. The genes are TRBV29-1 and TRBJ2-1; 8 positions agree with TRBD2. Sequencing was performed on PBMCs. This sequence was found in a man in his thirties or forties with multiple sclerosis. The CDR3 here is CSVRKLAAASDEQFF. In DNA form, the CDR3 reads TGCAGCGTCCGCAAACTAGCGGCGGCCTCCGATGAGCAGTTCTTC.